Below are 10 T cell receptor beta chains sequenced from a single sample in a study of shared clonotypes between healthy human individuals. Profiled with immunoSEQ multiplex PCR; TCRdb holds only in-frame clones, not every one. The data hold 2 million to 2.5 million clones, with 93% observed a single time. Terminally differentiated effector memory CD45RA+ cells were left out of the naive CD8 fraction, which was CD45RO-negative and positively selected for CCR7. Sequenced: naive CD8+ T cells from PBMCs. All receptors derive from a young man in good health. Some clones in this sample may be carry-over from other donors' samples.

This sequence joins TRBV30 and TRBJ2-1; D ambiguous. This CDR3 region has 12 residues. Germline values: CDR1 GTSNPN, CDR2 SVGIG (reference sequence). The V end was cut by 3 bases, the J end by 8 bases, with 11 bases between. DNA of the CDR3: TGTGCCTGGAGCCAAACCGCCCATGAGCAGTTCTTC. This translates into CAWSQTAHEQFF.

This clone was picked up one time. The chain joins TRBV5-6 to TRBJ2-5; 8 bases are shared with TRBD1. The CDR3 has 14 amino acids. V shed 4 bases, J shed 5 bases, and the junction held 7 bases outside the gene matches. The germline CDR1 and CDR2 sequences are SGHDT and YYEEEE. The CDR3 is CASSRTGSGETQYF. CDR3 coding DNA: TGTGCCAGCAGCCGGACAGGGTCAGGGGAGACCCAGTACTTC.

V usage is TRBV28 and J usage is TRBJ2-1, with D possibly TRBD1 on 6 matching bases. V lost 6 bases and J lost 7, with 16 bases in between. The germline V gene has CDR1 MDHEN and CDR2 SYDVKM. The length of the CDR3 is 14 residues. The CDR3 sequence is CASSPRLGGNEQFF. The CDR3 nucleotides are TGTGCCAGCAGCCCACGCTTAGGGGGTAATGAGCAGTTCTTC.

The rearrangement links TRBV29-1 to TRBJ2-5; TRBD2 matches at 9 bases. CDR1 is SQVTM, CDR2 ANQGSEA, per germline. Trimming at V came to 4 bases and at J to 5 bases, leaving 14 bases not matched to a gene. The CDR3 spans 16 residues. The CDR3 nucleotides are TGCAGCGTTGTGGGGGTAGCGGGAGCCCCGGGGGAGACCCAGTACTTC. Its protein product is CSVVGVAGAPGETQYF.

As DNA, the CDR3 is TGTGCCAGCAGTTCCCATCCGGGCCCGAGCACAGATACGCAGTATTTT. Its protein is CASSSHPGPSTDTQYF. V usage is TRBV28 and J usage is TRBJ2-3; D gene uncertain. Per germline, CDR1 MDHEN and CDR2 SYDVKM. The V and J ends lost 4 bases and 0 bases respectively, with 14 bases between them. The CDR3 covers 16 residues.

The J gene is TRBJ2-1, the V gene TRBV7-9; perhaps TRBD2 as D (6 bases). Germline CDR1 and CDR2: SEHNR and FQNEAQ (reference sequence). V dropped 1 base and J dropped 6 bases, with 19 bases sitting between them. The CDR3 is made up of 17 amino acids. Here the CDR3 reads CASSLVLGLRMGNEQFF. The DNA for the CDR3 is TGTGCCAGCAGCTTAGTGTTGGGACTCCGAATGGGCAATGAGCAGTTCTTC. Full variable domain (missing parts from reference TRBV7-9 and TRBJ2-1): DTGVSQNPRHKITKRGQNVTFRCDPISEHNRLYWYRQTLGQGPEFLTYFQNEAQLEKSRLLSDRFSAERPKGSFSTLEIQRTEQGDSAMYLCASSLVLGLRMGNEQFFGPGTRLTVL.

The chain joins TRBV29-1 to TRBJ2-7, with D perhaps TRBD1 or TRBD2 (5 bases each). Per germline, CDR1 SQVTM and CDR2 ANQGSEA. CDR3 size: 13 residues. Deletions cut 6 bases from V and 0 bases from J, with 12 bases between. CDR3 sequence (DNA): TGCAGCGTCTTTGGGACCGACTCCTACGAGCAGTACTTC. Translated, it gives CSVFGTDSYEQYF.

The chain employs TRBV27 and TRBJ2-7, with D perhaps matching TRBD1 (6 bases). Trimming took 7 bases from V and 2 from J, leaving 15 bases between them. The CDR3 is made up of 14 amino acids. In germline, CDR1 is MNHEY, CDR2 SMNVEV (reference sequence). The CDR3 DNA sequence: TGTGCCAGCAACCAACGGAAGGGGGCCTACGAGCAGTACTTC. It is translated as CASNQRKGAYEQYF.

This chain uses TRBV5-6 with TRBJ2-3; no definite D call. Trimming cost V 4 bases and J 0 bases, with 12 bases left between them. From germline, CDR1 is SGHDT and CDR2 YYEEEE. CDR3 size: 15 residues. The CDR3 sequence is CASSPRTDSTDTQYF. The CDR3, as DNA: TGTGCCAGCAGCCCCCGGACGGACAGCACAGATACGCAGTATTTT.

This chain uses TRBV9 with TRBJ2-6, with TRBD2 identical over 12 bases. Germline trimming cut 0 bases from V and 3 bases from J; bases unmatched to any gene: 16. Germline CDR1 SGDLS, CDR2 YYNGEE. The CDR3 runs to 22 residues. CDR3 sequence (DNA): TGTGCCAGCAGCGTAGTTCCTTCTGTCGGAAGACTAGCGGGAGATGGGGCCAACGTCCTGACTTTC. Translation gives CASSVVPSVGRLAGDGANVLTF.